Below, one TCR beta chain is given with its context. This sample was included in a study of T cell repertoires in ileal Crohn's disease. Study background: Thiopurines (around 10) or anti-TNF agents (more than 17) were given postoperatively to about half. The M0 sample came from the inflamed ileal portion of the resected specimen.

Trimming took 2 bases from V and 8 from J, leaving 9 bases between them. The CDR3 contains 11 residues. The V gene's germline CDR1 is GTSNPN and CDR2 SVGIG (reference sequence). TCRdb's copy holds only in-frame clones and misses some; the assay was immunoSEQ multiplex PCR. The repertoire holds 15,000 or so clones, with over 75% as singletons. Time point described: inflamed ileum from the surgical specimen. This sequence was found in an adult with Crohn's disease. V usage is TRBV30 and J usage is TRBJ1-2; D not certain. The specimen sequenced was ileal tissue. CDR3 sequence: CAWSWGGGYTF. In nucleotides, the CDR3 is TGTGCCTGGAGTTGGGGAGGGGGCTACACCTTC.